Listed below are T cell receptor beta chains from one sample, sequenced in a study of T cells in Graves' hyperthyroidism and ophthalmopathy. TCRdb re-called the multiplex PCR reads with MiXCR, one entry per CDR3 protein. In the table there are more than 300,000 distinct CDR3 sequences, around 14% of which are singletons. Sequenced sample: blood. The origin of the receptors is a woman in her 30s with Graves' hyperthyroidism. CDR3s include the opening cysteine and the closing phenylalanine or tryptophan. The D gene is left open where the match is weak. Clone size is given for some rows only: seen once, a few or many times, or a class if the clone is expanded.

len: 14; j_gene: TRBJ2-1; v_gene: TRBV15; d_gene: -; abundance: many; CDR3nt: TGTGCCACCAGCAGAGGACAGCTATACAATGAGCAGTTCTTC; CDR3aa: CATSRGQLYNEQFF
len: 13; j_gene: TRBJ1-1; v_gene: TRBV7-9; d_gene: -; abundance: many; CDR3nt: TGTGCCAGCAGCTTAACAGGACGGAATGAAGCTTTCTTT; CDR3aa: CASSLTGRNEAFF
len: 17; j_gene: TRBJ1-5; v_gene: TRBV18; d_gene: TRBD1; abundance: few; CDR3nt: TGTGCCAGCTCACCAAAGGGACAGTCGAATAGCAATCAGCCCCAGCATTTT; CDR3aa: CASSPKGQSNSNQPQHF
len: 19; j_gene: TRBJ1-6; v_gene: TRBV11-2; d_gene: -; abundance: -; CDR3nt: TGTGCCAGCAGCCTTCGGGACACCCGGGTCGGTTCCTATAATTCACCCCTCCACTTT; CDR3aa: CASSLRDTRVGSYNSPLHF
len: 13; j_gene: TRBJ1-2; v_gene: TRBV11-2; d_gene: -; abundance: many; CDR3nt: TGTGCCAGCAGCTTAATGGCTCAGGCTGACTACACCTTC; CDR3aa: CASSLMAQADYTF
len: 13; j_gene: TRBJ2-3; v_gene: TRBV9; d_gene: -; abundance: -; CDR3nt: TGTGCCAGCAGTGCATTTAGCACAGATACGCAGTATTTT; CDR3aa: CASSAFSTDTQYF
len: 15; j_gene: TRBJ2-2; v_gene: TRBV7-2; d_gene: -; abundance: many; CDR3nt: TGTGCCAGCAGCTTCGGCAGGGCAGGCACCGGGGAGCTGTTTTTT; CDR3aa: CASSFGRAGTGELFF
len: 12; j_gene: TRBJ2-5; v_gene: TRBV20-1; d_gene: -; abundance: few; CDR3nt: TGCAGTGCTGGGCTCCAGCGGGAGACCCAGTACTTC; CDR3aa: CSAGLQRETQYF
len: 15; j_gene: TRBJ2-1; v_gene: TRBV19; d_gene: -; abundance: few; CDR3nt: TGTGCCAGTAGCACAACTAGTTTCTCCTACAATGAGCAGTTCTTC; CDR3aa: CASSTTSFSYNEQFF
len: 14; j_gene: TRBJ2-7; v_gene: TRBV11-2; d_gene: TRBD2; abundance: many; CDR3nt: TGTGCCAGCAGCAGACTAGCGAAGACCTACGAGCAGTACTTC; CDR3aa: CASSRLAKTYEQYF
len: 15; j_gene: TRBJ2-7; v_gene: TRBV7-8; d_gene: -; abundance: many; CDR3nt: TGTGCCAGCAGCCCCCCGACTCCTACCATACACGAGCAGTACTTC; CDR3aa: CASSPPTPTIHEQYF
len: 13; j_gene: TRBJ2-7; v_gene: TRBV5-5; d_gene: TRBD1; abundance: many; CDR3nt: TGTGCCAGCAAGGGGGACAGGGGTTACGAGCAGTACTTC; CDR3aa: CASKGDRGYEQYF
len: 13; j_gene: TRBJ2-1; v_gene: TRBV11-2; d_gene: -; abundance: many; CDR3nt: TGTGCCAGCAGCTGGGACTCCCCCAATGAGCAGTTCTTC; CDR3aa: CASSWDSPNEQFF
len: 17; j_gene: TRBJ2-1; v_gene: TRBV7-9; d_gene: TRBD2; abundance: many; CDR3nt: TGTGCCAGCAGCCCTAGCGGGAGACGAGCCTTTACAAATGAGCAGTTCTTC; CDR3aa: CASSPSGRRAFTNEQFF
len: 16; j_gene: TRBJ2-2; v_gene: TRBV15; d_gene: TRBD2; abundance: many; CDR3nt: TGTGCCACCAGCAGAGTTCAGCGGGGAAACACCGGGGAGCTGTTTTTT; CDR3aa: CATSRVQRGNTGELFF
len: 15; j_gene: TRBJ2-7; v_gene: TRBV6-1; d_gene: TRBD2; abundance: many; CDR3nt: TGTGCCAGCAGGGGGAGCGGGAGGGGATCCTACGAGCAGTACTTC; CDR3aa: CASRGSGRGSYEQYF
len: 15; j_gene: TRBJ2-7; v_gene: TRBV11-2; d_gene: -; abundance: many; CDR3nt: TGTGCCAGCAGCTCGCTCCGGGACTCTACCTACGAGCAGTACTTC; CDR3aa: CASSSLRDSTYEQYF
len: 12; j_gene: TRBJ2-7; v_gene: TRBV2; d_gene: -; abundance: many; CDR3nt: TGTGCCAGCAAGGAAGGACCCTACGAGCAGTACTTC; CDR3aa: CASKEGPYEQYF
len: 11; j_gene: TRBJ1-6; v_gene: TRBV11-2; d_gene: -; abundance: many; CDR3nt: TGTGCGGCGGGTGTGGGTTCACCCCTCCACTTT; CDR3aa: CAAGVGSPLHF
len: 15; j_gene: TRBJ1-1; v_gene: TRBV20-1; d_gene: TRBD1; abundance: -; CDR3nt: TGCAGTGCTAGAGATCTAGGGGGCGTGAACACTGAAGCTTTCTTT; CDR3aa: CSARDLGGVNTEAFF
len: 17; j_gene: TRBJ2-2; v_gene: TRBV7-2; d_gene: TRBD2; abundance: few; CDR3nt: TGTGCCAGCAGCTTTGCCTCACTAGCGGGGGACACCGGGGAGCTGTTTTTT; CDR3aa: CASSFASLAGDTGELFF
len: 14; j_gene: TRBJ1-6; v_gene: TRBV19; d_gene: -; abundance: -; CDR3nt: TGTGCCAGTAGCCTTGGGAGGATCGGTTCACCCCTCCACTTT; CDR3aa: CASSLGRIGSPLHF
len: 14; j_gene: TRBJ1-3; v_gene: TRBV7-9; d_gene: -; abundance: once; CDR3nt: TGTGCCAGCAGCTTCGGTATCTCTGGAAACACCATATATTTT; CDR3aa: CASSFGISGNTIYF
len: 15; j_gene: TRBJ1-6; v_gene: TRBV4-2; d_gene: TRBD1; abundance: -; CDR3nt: TGTGCCAGCAGCCAAATGGGGACAGACCATTCACCCCTCCACTTT; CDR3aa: CASSQMGTDHSPLHF
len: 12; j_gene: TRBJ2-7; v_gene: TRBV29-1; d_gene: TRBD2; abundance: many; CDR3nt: TGCAGCGTAGCGGGACCACCTACGGAGCAGTACTTC; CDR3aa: CSVAGPPTEQYF
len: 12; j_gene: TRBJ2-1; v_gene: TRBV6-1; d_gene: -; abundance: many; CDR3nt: TGTGCCAGCGCGGGTAGAGACAATGAGCAGTTCTTC; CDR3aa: CASAGRDNEQFF
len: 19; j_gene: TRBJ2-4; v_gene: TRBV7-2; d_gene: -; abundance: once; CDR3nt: TGTGCCAGCAGCTTGGAAAGGTTGGCGGGCAGGGCATCCAAAAACATTCAGTACTTC; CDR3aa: CASSLERLAGRASKNIQYF
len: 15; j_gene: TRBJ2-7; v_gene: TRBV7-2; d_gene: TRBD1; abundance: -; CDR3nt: TGTGCCAGCAGCTTAGAACAGGGGAGCGGATACGAGCAGTACTTC; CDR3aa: CASSLEQGSGYEQYF
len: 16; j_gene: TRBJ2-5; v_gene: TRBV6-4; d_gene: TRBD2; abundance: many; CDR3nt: TGTGCCAGCAGTGAAGGGACCGTCAGCGGGAGCGAGACCCAGTACTTC; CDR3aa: CASSEGTVSGSETQYF
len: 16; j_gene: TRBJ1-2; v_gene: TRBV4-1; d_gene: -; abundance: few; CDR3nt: TGCGCCAGCAGCCAAGAACATAGTGGGTTAAACTATGGCTACACCTTC; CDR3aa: CASSQEHSGLNYGYTF
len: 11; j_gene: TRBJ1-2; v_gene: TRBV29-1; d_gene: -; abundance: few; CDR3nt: TGCAGCGCCCGAGCAGACTATGGCTACACCTTC; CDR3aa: CSARADYGYTF
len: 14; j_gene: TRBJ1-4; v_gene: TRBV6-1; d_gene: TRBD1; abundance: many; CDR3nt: TGTGCCAGCAGTATCGGGACAGGAAATGAAAAACTGTTTTTT; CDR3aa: CASSIGTGNEKLFF
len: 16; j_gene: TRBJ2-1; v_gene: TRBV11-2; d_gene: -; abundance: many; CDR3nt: TGTGCCAGCAGCTTAGTGTTTGCAGGGACCCACAATGAGCAGTTCTTC; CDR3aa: CASSLVFAGTHNEQFF
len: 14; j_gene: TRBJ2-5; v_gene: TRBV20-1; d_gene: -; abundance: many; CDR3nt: TGCAGTGCTAGAGTGGTTACAGGTCAAGAGACCCAGTACTTC; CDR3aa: CSARVVTGQETQYF
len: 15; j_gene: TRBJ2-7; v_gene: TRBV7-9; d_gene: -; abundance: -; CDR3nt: TGTGCCAGCAGCTCCCGGGATCTAGCATCCCACGAGCAGTACTTC; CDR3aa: CASSSRDLASHEQYF
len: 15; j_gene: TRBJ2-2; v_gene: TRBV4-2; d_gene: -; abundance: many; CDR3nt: TGTGCCAGCAGCCAAGTACAGGGTGAGACCGGGGAGCTGTTTTTT; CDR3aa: CASSQVQGETGELFF
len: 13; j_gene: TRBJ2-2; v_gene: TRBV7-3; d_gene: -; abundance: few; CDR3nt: TGTGCCAGCAGCCCCCCGTTCACCGGGGAGCTGTTTTTT; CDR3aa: CASSPPFTGELFF
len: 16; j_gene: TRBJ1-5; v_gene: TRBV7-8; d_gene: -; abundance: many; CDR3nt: TGTGCCAGCAGCCTCGGAAGCAGGGGTGGAAATCAGCCCCAGCATTTT; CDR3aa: CASSLGSRGGNQPQHF
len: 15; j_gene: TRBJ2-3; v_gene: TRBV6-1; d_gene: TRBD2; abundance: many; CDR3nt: TGTGCCAGCAGTTCTGCGGGAGGCGGGAGGGATACGCAGTATTTT; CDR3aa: CASSSAGGGRDTQYF
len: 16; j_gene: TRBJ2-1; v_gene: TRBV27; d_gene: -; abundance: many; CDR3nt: TGTGCCAGCAGTTTACGACCGGGAGTGACCCACAATGAGCAGTTCTTC; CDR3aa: CASSLRPGVTHNEQFF
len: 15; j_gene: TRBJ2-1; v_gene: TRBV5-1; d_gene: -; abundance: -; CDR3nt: TGCGCCAGCGGGGATCCCGGAAAGACCTACAATGAGCAGTTCTTC; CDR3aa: CASGDPGKTYNEQFF
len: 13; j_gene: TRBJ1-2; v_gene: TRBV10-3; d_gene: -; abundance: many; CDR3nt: TGTGCCATCAGGGGGTGGGGTGCTGGCGGCTACACCTTC; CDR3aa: CAIRGWGAGGYTF
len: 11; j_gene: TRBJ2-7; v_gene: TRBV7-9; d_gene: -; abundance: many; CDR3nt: TGTGCCAGCAGCCCGGTGTACGAGCAGTACTTC; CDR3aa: CASSPVYEQYF
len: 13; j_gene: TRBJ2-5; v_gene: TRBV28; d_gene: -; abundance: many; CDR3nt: TGTGCCAGCAACTTAAGGCCTCCGGAGACCCAGTACTTC; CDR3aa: CASNLRPPETQYF
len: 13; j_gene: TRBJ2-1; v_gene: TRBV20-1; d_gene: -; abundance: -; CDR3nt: TGCAGTGCGATAGAGCCTACTTCGGGGGAGCAGTTCTTC; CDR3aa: CSAIEPTSGEQFF